Presented here are 21 T cell receptor beta chains from one specimen sequenced in a study of beta chain features in type 1 diabetes (dated by TCRdb to 2016 to 2019). To prepare the library, the immunoSEQ multiplex PCR assay was applied. The High Capacity cDNA Reverse Transcription Kit was used to reverse transcribe all of the isolated RNA, meaning that expressed TCRB transcripts were what got sequenced. TCRdb holds this immuneACCESS table with in-frame rearrangements only. Some clones are missing; in checked studies, unresolved V genes explain under half, and the rest has no known cause. Recorded for this sample are over 600,000 clones; around 12% of them occurred a single time. Together, the top ten hold 0.095% to 0.15% of the sample. Antigen specificity for these receptors is unknown. Here is what the overall study found, with its caveats: In all four CD4+ subsets, TCRB CDR3 length was moderately but significantly shorter in type 1 diabetes patients.

The sequenced sample was naive CD4+ T cells from blood. What this sample's cell subset or site label stands for: true naive CD4+ T cells. All receptors derive from a man in his thirties or forties with type 1 diabetes.

This clone has more than one count but fewer than ten. The J gene is TRBJ1-6, the V gene TRBV18, with a weak D call TRBD1 (5 bases). V was shortened by 6 bases and J by 8 bases, with 17 bases between the two germline ends. CDR1 and CDR2 (germline): KGHSH, LQKENI. The CDR3 sequence is 15 residues long. The CDR3 coding sequence is TGTGCCAGCTCCGTTGGGGATTTGGGGGATTCACCCCTCCACTTT. This translates into CASSVGDLGDSPLHF. Looking up the rest from reference TRBV18 and TRBJ1-6 gives the full variable domain: NAGVMQNPRHLVRRRGQEARLRCSPMKGHSHVYWYRQLPEEGLKFMVYLQKENIIDESGMPKERFSAEFPKEGPSILRIQQVVRGDSAAYFCASSVGDLGDSPLHFGNGTRLTVT.

This clone was picked up a small number of times. This chain joins TRBV10-3 and TRBJ2-5; D tentatively fits TRBD1 or TRBD2 (5 bases each). From germline, CDR1 is ENHRY and CDR2 SYGVKD. The CDR3 is 15 amino acids. The V end lost 0 bases, the J end lost 4 bases, and 12 bases lay between the germline ends. The CDR3 is CAISESSGGRETQYF. The CDR3 nucleotides are TGTGCCATCAGTGAGTCTTCTGGGGGTCGAGAGACCCAGTACTTC.

The chain recombines TRBV11-2 with TRBJ2-7; TRBD2 matches 9 bases. This CDR3 contains 16 residues. V lost 5 bases, J lost 1 base, and 9 bases stayed unmatched. Germline V lookup: CDR1 SGHAT, CDR2 FQNNGV. As DNA, the CDR3 is TGTGCCAGCAGCGCCTCAGCGGGGGGCCCATCCTACGAGCAGTACTTC. Protein sequence: CASSASAGGPSYEQYF.

V and J are TRBV7-2 and TRBJ2-7; D might be TRBD1 (6 bases). The germline CDR1 and CDR2 sequences are SGHTA and FQGNSA. The CDR3 covers 16 residues. Trimming left V 0 bases short and J 3 bases short, with 15 bases between. Written as DNA, the CDR3 is TGTGCCAGCAGCTTAGCGGTGGGGCGAGGGGGCTACGAGCAGTACTTC. It translates to CASSLAVGRGGYEQYF.

The J gene is TRBJ2-7, the V gene TRBV29-1; TRBD2 matches 9 bases. There are 15 residues in the CDR3. Germline assignment: CDR1 SQVTM and CDR2 ANQGSEA. The ends lost 2 bases at V and 6 bases at J; junction bases unmatched: 11. The CDR3 sequence: CSVERGASGEGEQYF. CDR3 nucleotides: TGCAGCGTTGAACGGGGGGCTAGCGGGGAAGGCGAGCAGTACTTC.

The sample holds a few counts of this clone. The gene calls are TRBV25-1 and TRBJ1-6; the match to TRBD1 covers 9 bases. The germline CDR1 and CDR2 sequences are MGHDK and SYGVNS. V shed 4 bases and J 10 bases; nucleotides not matched to a gene: 11. This CDR3 contains 16 residues. CDR3 nucleotides: TGTGCCAGCAGTGGGTCGACAGGGGGGGGACTATCACCCCTCCACTTT. It specifies CASSGSTGGGLSPLHF.

This clone was seen only once. The V call is TRBV18, the J call TRBJ2-7; unclear D gene. This CDR3 comprises 16 residues. Germline loops: CDR1 KGHSH, CDR2 LQKENI. V was trimmed by 3 bases and J by 0 bases, leaving 15 bases between them. For the CDR3, the DNA is TGTGCCAGCTCACCGGGTGACATTAACCTCTCCTACGAGCAGTACTTC. Translating gives CASSPGDINLSYEQYF.

This clone was observed a handful of times. The V and J genes are TRBV4-3 and TRBJ1-1; a possible D gene is TRBD1 (5 bases). Trimming shortened V by 3 bases and J by 1 base, and 9 bases separated the two germline ends. The germline gives CDR1 LGHNA, CDR2 YSLEER. This CDR3 is built from 14 residues. Here the CDR3 reads CASSQQTGNTEAFF. The CDR3 bases are TGCGCCAGCAGCCAGCAAACAGGGAACACTGAAGCTTTCTTT.

This chain's CDR3 is CASSLQNYNSPLHF. CDR3 in DNA: TGTGCCAGCAGTTTACAGAATTATAATTCACCCCTCCACTTT. The rearrangement joins TRBV25-1 to TRBJ1-6; D is undetermined. Trimming cost V 5 bases and J 4 bases, with 9 bases left between them. CDR3 size: 14 residues. The germline V gene has CDR1 MGHDK and CDR2 SYGVNS.

V is TRBV30 and J is TRBJ2-3; D ambiguous. V was shortened by 2 bases and J by 2 bases, with 11 bases between the two germline ends. Germline CDR1 and CDR2: GTSNPN and SVGIG (reference sequence). The CDR3 consists of 14 residues. CDR3 residues: CAWSLSRTTDTQYF. The CDR3 nucleotides are TGTGCCTGGAGTTTGTCGCGGACCACAGATACGCAGTATTTT.

The chain has TRBV6-5 and TRBJ1-6; D perhaps matches TRBD1 (6 bases). The CDR3 consists of 13 residues. V shed 6 bases and J shed 7 bases, with 10 bases lying between them. Germline-derived CDR1 and CDR2 are MNHEY and SVGAGI. CDR3 amino acids: CASRPGVNSPLHF. CDR3 DNA: TGTGCCAGCAGGCCAGGGGTAAATTCACCCCTCCACTTT.

The gene calls are TRBV10-3 and TRBJ2-1; D call uncertain. Germline assignment: CDR1 ENHRY and CDR2 SYGVKD. The CDR3 length is 13 residues. With 10 bases removed from V and 0 bases from J, the gap between germline ends came to 10 bases. The CDR3, as DNA: TGTGCCACCTTAATGAGCTCCTACAATGAGCAGTTCTTC. This translates into CATLMSSYNEQFF.

This clone was seen a few times. The CDR3 DNA sequence: TGTGCCAGCAGCCAAGATCCCAGACTACAACGCTCCTACAATGAGCAGTTCTTC. Amino acids: CASSQDPRLQRSYNEQFF. This chain uses TRBV14 with TRBJ2-1; possibly TRBD2 for D (5 bases). The CDR3 runs 18 residues. V lost 0 bases and J lost 0, with 15 bases in between. Germline V gene lookup returns CDR1 SGHDN and CDR2 FVKESK.

This clone was detected only a few times. The rearrangement uses TRBV5-1 and TRBJ2-3; tentatively, D is TRBD2 (5 bases). The length of the CDR3 is 15 residues. Per germline, CDR1 SGHRS and CDR2 YFSETQ. V was trimmed by 0 bases and J by 4 bases, leaving 12 bases between them. CDR3 loop: CASSLGGSMADTQYF. As DNA, the CDR3 is TGCGCCAGCAGCTTGGGCGGGTCGATGGCAGATACGCAGTATTTT. The entire variable domain, with the rest obtained from reference TRBV5-1 and TRBJ2-3, is as follows: KAGVTQTPRYLIKTRGQQVTLSCSPISGHRSVSWYQQTPGQGLQFLFEYFSETQRNKGNFPGRFSGRQFSNSRSEMNVSTLELGDSALYLCASSLGGSMADTQYFGPGTRLTVL.

V is TRBV18 and J is TRBJ2-7; D may be TRBD1 or TRBD2 (5 bases each). V was shortened by 6 bases and J by 6 bases, with 24 bases between the two germline ends. Germline CDR1 is KGHSH and CDR2 is LQKENI. The CDR3 runs to 16 residues. Written as DNA, the CDR3 is TGTGCCAGCTCGAGGGACCCGCCAAGGGGCGACTCCGAGCAGTACTTC. Its translation is CASSRDPPRGDSEQYF.

The gene calls are TRBV11-3 and TRBJ2-1; D is perhaps TRBD1 or TRBD2 (5 bases each). The CDR3 sequence is 16 residues long. The germline gives CDR1 SGHNT, CDR2 YENEEA. Trimming stripped 3 bases from V and 5 bases from J, with 17 bases between. The CDR3 coding sequence is TGTGCCAGCAGCTTCTCGTCGGGACGGGCAAACAATGAGCAGTTCTTC. Translated: CASSFSSGRANNEQFF.

This rearrangement joins TRBV9 to TRBJ1-2; D ambiguous. Trimming removed 1 base from V and 3 bases from J, with 10 bases in between. The CDR3 sequence is 14 residues long. Per the germline V gene, CDR1 is SGDLS and CDR2 is YYNGEE. CDR3 sequence reads: CASSVTWEHYGYTF. DNA for the CDR3: TGTGCCAGCAGCGTAACGTGGGAGCACTATGGCTACACCTTC.

This clone was seen more than once but under ten times. This sample also contains other DNA sequences that code for the same CDR3. The CDR3 sequence: CASRGEKLFF. The CDR3 coding sequence is TGTGCCAGCCGGGGGGAAAAACTGTTTTTT. The gene calls are TRBV7-9 and TRBJ1-4; TRBD1 is a possible D gene (5 bases). The germline V and J ends were trimmed by 8 bases and 8 bases, with 6 bases remaining between them. The CDR3 totals 10 residues. CDR1 SEHNR and CDR2 FQNEAQ come from the germline V gene (reference sequence).

The chain carries TRBV19 and TRBJ2-1; D possibly corresponds to TRBD1 (6 bases). The CDR3 covers 17 residues. The V end was cut by 2 bases, the J end by 0 bases, with 14 bases between. In germline, CDR1 is LNHDA, CDR2 SQIVND (reference sequence). Here the CDR3 reads CASSIMQGHRSYNEQFF. DNA for the CDR3: TGTGCCAGTAGTATAATGCAGGGGCATCGCTCCTACAATGAGCAGTTCTTC.

Only a few counts were recorded for this clone. The rearrangement uses TRBV4-3 and TRBJ2-1; D not resolved. In germline, CDR1 is LGHNA, CDR2 YSLEER. This CDR3 is built from 14 residues. Trimming removed 0 bases at V and 6 bases at J, with 9 bases between. This CDR3 reads CASSQDRTVNEQFF. The CDR3 DNA follows: TGCGCCAGCAGCCAAGATAGAACTGTCAATGAGCAGTTCTTC.

The chain uses TRBV9 and TRBJ1-3; D is unresolved. With 5 bases removed from V and 2 bases from J, the gap between germline ends came to 11 bases. This CDR3 has 14 amino acids. The V gene's germline CDR1 is SGDLS and CDR2 YYNGEE. The DNA for the CDR3 is TGTGCCAGCAGGGAAGGTAGTCCTGGAAACACCATATATTTT. Translating it yields CASREGSPGNTIYF.